This T cell receptor (beta chain) is from a study of blood T cell repertoires in COVID-19. The assay was immunoSEQ multiplex PCR, and TCRdb's table has in-frame clones only and misses some. Altogether 160,000 or so clones are present, about 85% being singletons, with the ten largest covering about 6%. CDR1 is SGHAT, CDR2 FQNNGV, per germline. This CDR3 spans 15 amino acids. The V gene end was trimmed by 4 bases and the J gene end by 1 base; junction bases not matched to a gene: 4. Sequencing input: PBMCs or T cells enriched from blood (not recorded which). The receptor comes from a woman in her thirties or forties with acute COVID-19. The chain joins TRBV11-2 to TRBJ2-5; 9 bases match TRBD1. The CDR3 here is CASSSNRGPQETQYF. The CDR3 DNA follows: TGTGCCAGCAGCTCCAACAGGGGGCCCCAAGAGACCCAGTACTTC.